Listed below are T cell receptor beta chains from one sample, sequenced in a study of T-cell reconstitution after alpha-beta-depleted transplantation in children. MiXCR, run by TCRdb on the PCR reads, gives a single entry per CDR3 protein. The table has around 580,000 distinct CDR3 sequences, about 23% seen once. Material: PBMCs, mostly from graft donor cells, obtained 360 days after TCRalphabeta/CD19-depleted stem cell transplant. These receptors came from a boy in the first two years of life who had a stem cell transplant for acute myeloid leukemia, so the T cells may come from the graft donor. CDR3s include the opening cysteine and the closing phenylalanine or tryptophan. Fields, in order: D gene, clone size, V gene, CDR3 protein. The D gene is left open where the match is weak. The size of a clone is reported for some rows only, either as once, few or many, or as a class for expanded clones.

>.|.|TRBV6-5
CASSWRQPSYEQYF
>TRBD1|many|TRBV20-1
CSAGRDRVYNEQFF
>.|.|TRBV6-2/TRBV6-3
CASSFWRVRTAFSGANVLTF
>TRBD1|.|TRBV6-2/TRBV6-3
CASSYGATGGLFQETQYF
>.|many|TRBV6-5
CASSRVNTEAFF
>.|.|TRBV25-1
CASSEASEGMNTEAFF
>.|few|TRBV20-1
CSAYDRRHTDTQYF
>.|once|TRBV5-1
CASSSIPKGEYTEAFF
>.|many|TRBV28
CASSLLLGRTNEKLFF
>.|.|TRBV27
CASSLRGAFYNEQFF